This TCR beta chain was identified in a study of Tregs in tolerant kidney transplant recipients. The protocol was immunoSEQ multiplex PCR, while the TCRdb copy is restricted to in-frame clones and leaves out a portion. The table records some 1,500 clones, less than 50% of them present only once. About this clone itself: Its antigen is as yet unknown.

In germline, CDR1 is SGHKS, CDR2 YYEKEE (reference sequence). V was shortened by 0 bases and J by 1 base, with 17 bases between the two germline ends. CDR3 size: 17 residues. The specimen sequenced was Tregs from blood cultured with allogeneic cells. The TCR sequence derives from a human patient who received a combined kidney and bone marrow transplant. The graft donor may have given rise to some T cells. J is TRBJ2-7 and V is TRBV5-5; tentatively, D is TRBD1 or TRBD2 (5 bases each). CDR3 nucleotide sequence: TGTGCCAGCAGCTTGGGGGTTGTAGGGACGAAGTCCTACGAGCAGTACTTC. It encodes CASSLGVVGTKSYEQYF.